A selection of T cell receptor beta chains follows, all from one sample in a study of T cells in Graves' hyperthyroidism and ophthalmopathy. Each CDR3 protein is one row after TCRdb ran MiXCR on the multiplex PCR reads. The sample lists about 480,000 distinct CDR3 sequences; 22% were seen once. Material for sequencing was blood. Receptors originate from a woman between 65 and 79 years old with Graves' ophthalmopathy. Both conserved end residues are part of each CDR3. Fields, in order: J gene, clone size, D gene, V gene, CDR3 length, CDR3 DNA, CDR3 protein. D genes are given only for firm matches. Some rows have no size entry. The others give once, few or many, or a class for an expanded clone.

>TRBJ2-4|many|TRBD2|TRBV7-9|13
TGTGCCAGCAGCTTGGGACTAGCGGGAGTTCAGTACTTC
CASSLGLAGVQYF
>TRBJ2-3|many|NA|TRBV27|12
TGTGCCAGCAGTGCCTACACAGATACGCAGTATTTT
CASSAYTDTQYF
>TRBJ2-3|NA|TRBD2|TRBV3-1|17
TGTGCCAGCAGCCACTGGTTACTAGCGGGAGAGGTAAATACGCAGTATTTT
CASSHWLLAGEVNTQYF
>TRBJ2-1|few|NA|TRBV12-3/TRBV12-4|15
TGTGCCAGCGGGGGTGGGAGGAGCTCCTACAATGAGCAGTTCTTC
CASGGGRSSYNEQFF
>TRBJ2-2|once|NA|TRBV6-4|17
TGTGCCAGCAGTTACTCCGGGAGTTCATATGACACCGGGGAGCTGTTTTTT
CASSYSGSSYDTGELFF
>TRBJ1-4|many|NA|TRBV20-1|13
TGCAGTGCTAGAGGGCAGGGACGAGAAAAACTGTTTTTT
CSARGQGREKLFF
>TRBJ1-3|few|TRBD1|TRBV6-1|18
TGTGCCAGCATTGTTTTTGGACAGGGGACCTCCTCTGGAAACACCATATATTTT
CASIVFGQGTSSGNTIYF
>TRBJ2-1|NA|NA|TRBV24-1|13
TGTGCCACCAGTGAGGGAGGCCGATGGGAGCAGTTCTTC
CATSEGGRWEQFF
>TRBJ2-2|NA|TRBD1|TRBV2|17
TGTGCCAGCAGCCCACGGACAGGGGGCGTATTGGCCGGGGAGCTGTTTTTT
CASSPRTGGVLAGELFF
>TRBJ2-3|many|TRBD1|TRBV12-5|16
TGTGCTAGTGGTTCCCCAGGGGGCCCCTGGACAGATACGCAGTATTTT
CASGSPGGPWTDTQYF
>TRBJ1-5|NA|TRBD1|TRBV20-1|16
TGCAGTGCTAGAGATTTGGACAGGGGAGGCAATCAGCCCCAGCATTTT
CSARDLDRGGNQPQHF
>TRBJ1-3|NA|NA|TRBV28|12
TGTGCCAGCAGTGAAGGAGGAAACACCATATATTTT
CASSEGGNTIYF
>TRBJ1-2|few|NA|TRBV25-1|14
TGTGCCAGCAGTGAATTCGGATATAACTATGGCTACACCTTC
CASSEFGYNYGYTF
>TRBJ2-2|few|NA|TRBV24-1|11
TGTGCCACCCAGAGGGCCGGGGAGCTGTTTTTT
CATQRAGELFF
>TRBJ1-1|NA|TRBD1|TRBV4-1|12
TGCGCCAGCAGCCGTACAGGGGTTGAAGCTTTCTTT
CASSRTGVEAFF
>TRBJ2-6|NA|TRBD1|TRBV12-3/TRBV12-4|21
TGTGCCAGCAGCCCTCTTACAACCGGGACAGGGGATTCTGGGGGGGCCAACGTCCTGACTTTC
CASSPLTTGTGDSGGANVLTF
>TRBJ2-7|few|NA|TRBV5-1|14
TGCGCCAGCCGTCGACTAGGGATCTCCTACGAGCAGTACTTC
CASRRLGISYEQYF
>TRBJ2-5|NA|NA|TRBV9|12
TGTGCCAGCAGCCCGGAGCAAGAGACCCAGTACTTC
CASSPEQETQYF
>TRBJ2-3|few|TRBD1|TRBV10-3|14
TGTGCCATCAGAACCGGACAGGGAACAGATACGCAGTATTTT
CAIRTGQGTDTQYF
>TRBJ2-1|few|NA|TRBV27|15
TGTGCCAGCAGTTTACAAATGATGGGAAATAATGAGCAGTTCTTC
CASSLQMMGNNEQFF
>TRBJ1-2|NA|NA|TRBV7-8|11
TGTGCCAGCAGCGCCGACAGTTATTACACCTTC
CASSADSYYTF
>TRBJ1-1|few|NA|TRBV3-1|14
TGTGCCAGCAGCCAAGCAGAGGTTAACACTGAAGCTTTCTTT
CASSQAEVNTEAFF
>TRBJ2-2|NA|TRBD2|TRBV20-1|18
TGCAGTGCTCAGGGTGTTAGCGGGACTCGCGCGAACACCGGGGAGCTGTTTTTT
CSAQGVSGTRANTGELFF
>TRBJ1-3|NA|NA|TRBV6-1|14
TGTGCCAGCAGTAGGACAGTCATTGGAAACACCATATATTTT
CASSRTVIGNTIYF
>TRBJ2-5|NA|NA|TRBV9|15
TGTGCCAGCAGCGTAGCAGGTGGACTAAAAGAGACCCAGTACTTC
CASSVAGGLKETQYF
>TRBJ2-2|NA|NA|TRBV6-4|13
TGTGCCAGCAGTGAAAAGGCCACCGGGGAGCTGTTTTTT
CASSEKATGELFF
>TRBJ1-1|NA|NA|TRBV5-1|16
TGCGCCAGCAGCTTGATGGAACCCCGTTTGAACACTGAAGCTTTCTTT
CASSLMEPRLNTEAFF
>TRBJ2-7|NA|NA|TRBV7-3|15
TGTGCCAGCAGCAAAAACGGGGACCGAACGGGCGAGCAGTACTTC
CASSKNGDRTGEQYF
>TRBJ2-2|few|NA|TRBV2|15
TGTGCCAGCAGTGGAGTTGCCAGGCGGGCCGGGGAGCTGTTTTTT
CASSGVARRAGELFF
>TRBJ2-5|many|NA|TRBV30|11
TGTGCCTGTTCAGTCCGAGAGACCCAGTACTTC
CACSVRETQYF
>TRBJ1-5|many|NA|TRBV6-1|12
TGTGCCAGCAGTGACAACAATCAGCCCCAGCATTTT
CASSDNNQPQHF
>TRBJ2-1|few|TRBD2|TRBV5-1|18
TGCGCCAGCACCGCCCGGACACTGGGACTAGCGGGCAACAATGAGCAGTTCTTC
CASTARTLGLAGNNEQFF
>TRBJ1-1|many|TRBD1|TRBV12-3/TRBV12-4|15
TGTGCCAGCAGGCCCTGGTGGCAGGGGGGCACTGAAGCTTTCTTT
CASRPWWQGGTEAFF
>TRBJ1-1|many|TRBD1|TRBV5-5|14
TGTGCCAGCAGCATTGGACAGGCGAACACTGAAGCTTTCTTT
CASSIGQANTEAFF